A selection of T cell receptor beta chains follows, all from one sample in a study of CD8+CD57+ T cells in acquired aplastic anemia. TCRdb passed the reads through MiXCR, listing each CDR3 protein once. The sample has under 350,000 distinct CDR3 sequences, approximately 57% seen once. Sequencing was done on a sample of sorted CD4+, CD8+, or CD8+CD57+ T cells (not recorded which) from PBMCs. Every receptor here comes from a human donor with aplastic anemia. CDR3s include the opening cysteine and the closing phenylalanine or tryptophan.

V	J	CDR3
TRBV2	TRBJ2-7	CAILGTVSTYEQYF
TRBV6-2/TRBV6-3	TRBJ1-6	CASSWSGDNSPLHF
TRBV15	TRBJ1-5	CATSGRRGVQPQHF
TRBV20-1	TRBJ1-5	CSASPGQPNQPQHF
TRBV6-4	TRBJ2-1	CASSHGRRNEQFF
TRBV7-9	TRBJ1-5	CASTLGGYQPQHF
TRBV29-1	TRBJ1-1	CSVGGFVRGTEAFF
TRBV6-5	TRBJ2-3	CASSPFVRAVKYF
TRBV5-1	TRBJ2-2	CASSLRGGAHTGELFF
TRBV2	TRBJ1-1	CASSWESDTTNTEAFF
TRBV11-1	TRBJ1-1	CASSLLWDTTEAFF
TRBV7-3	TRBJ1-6	CASSLMGRPSSYNSPLHF
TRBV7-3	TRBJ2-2	CASSFGPNTGELFF
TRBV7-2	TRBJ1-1	CASSFLLNTEAFF
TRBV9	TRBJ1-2	CASSVGQLEYGYTF
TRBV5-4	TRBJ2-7	CASSLDTGAYEQYF